The 12 T cell receptor beta chains presented below share a single source sample, sequenced in a study of blood T cell repertoires in COVID-19. Libraries were prepared by immunoSEQ multiplex PCR; TCRdb keeps only in-frame clonotypes and omits some of them. The sample lists about 300,000 clones; more than 80% were seen once. Source material: peripheral blood. The receptors here all came from a woman in her forties or fifties with COVID-19, enrolled during active disease.

This chain connects TRBV9 to TRBJ2-5; the match to TRBD1 covers 9 bases. CDR3 length: 16 amino acids. V lost 3 bases, J lost 4 bases, and 10 bases stayed unmatched. The V gene's germline CDR1 is SGDLS and CDR2 YYNGEE. Here the CDR3 reads CASSDRDRVGSETQYF. For the CDR3, the DNA is TGTGCCAGCAGCGACAGGGACAGGGTTGGTTCAGAGACCCAGTACTTC.

The chain uses TRBV7-8 and TRBJ1-1; the D gene is possibly TRBD1 (6 bases). The V gene lost 1 base and the J gene lost 8 bases, with 11 bases spanning the gap. The germline gives CDR1 SGHVS, CDR2 FQNEAQ. The CDR3 sequence is 13 residues long. This CDR3 is CASSLVGGREAFF. The CDR3 bases are TGTGCCAGCAGCTTAGTGGGGGGGCGGGAAGCTTTCTTT.

The J gene is TRBJ2-7, the V gene TRBV11-3, with 9 bases that match TRBD2. Germline lookup yields CDR1 SGHNT and CDR2 YENEEA. The trim removed 5 bases at V and 3 bases at J, leaving 5 bases unmatched. The CDR3 consists of 14 residues. CDR3 sequence reads: CASSISGGHYEQYF. In nucleotides, the CDR3 is TGTGCCAGCAGCATTAGCGGGGGACACTACGAGCAGTACTTC.

CDR3 DNA sequence: TGTGCCAGCAGTCTCTACAGGGTTTATAATTCACCCCTCCACTTT. Translation: CASSLYRVYNSPLHF. The V gene is TRBV27, the J gene TRBJ1-6; the D gene is possibly TRBD1 (6 bases). CDR3 length: 15 amino acids. V was trimmed by 5 bases and J by 4 bases, leaving 12 bases between them. The germline CDR1 and CDR2 sequences are MNHEY and SMNVEV (reference sequence).

This chain joins TRBV12-3 or TRBV12-4 and TRBJ2-1, with D unresolved. The CDR3 runs 12 residues. Trimming took off 4 bases at V and 4 bases at J, with 5 bases between the two ends. CDR3: CASSSQYNEQFF. The CDR3 DNA sequence: TGTGCCAGCAGTTCCCAATACAATGAGCAGTTCTTC.

The chain carries TRBV18 and TRBJ1-5; 7 bases agree with TRBD1. Germline V lookup: CDR1 KGHSH, CDR2 LQKENI. V lost 3 bases and J lost 14; bases outside the gene matches: 10. The CDR3 has 13 amino acids. CDR3 loop: CASSPDHRGQEHF. The DNA for the CDR3 is TGTGCCAGCTCACCGGATCATAGGGGGCAGGAGCATTTT.

On this clone: At the DNA level, this CDR3 is encoded by other sequences in the same sample as well. The chain couples TRBV2 to TRBJ2-5; 7 bases match TRBD2. Germline values: CDR1 SNHLY, CDR2 FYNNEI. V lost 1 base to trimming and J lost 4 bases; unmatched junction nucleotides: 6. The CDR3 contains 15 residues. The CDR3 nucleotides are TGTGCCAGCAGTGAAGAAACGGGAGGAGGAGAGACCCAGTACTTC. Its protein is CASSEETGGGETQYF.

The rearrangement links TRBV4-1 to TRBJ2-3; 7 bases agree with TRBD2. CDR1 and CDR2 from the germline V gene are MGHRA and YSYEKL. Trimming cost V 4 bases and J 0 bases; bases outside gene matches: 1. This CDR3 is 14 amino acids long. The CDR3 here is CASSLSGSTDTQYF. CDR3 nucleotides: TGCGCCAGCAGCCTTAGCGGGAGCACAGATACGCAGTATTTT.

The rearrangement joins TRBV11-2 to TRBJ2-7; TRBD1 might be the D (5 bases). CDR1 and CDR2 from the germline V gene are SGHAT and FQNNGV. The germline V and J ends were trimmed by 7 bases and 4 bases, with 23 bases remaining between them. There are 16 residues in the CDR3. The CDR3 DNA follows: TGTGCCAGCACCCCGCTAGGGCAGGGTGGTCGTTACGAGCAGTACTTC. Amino acids: CASTPLGQGGRYEQYF.

This rearrangement joins TRBV29-1 to TRBJ1-2, with D possibly being TRBD1 (5 bases). CDR3 length: 10 amino acids. CDR1 SQVTM and CDR2 ANQGSEA come from the germline V gene. The V and J ends lost 6 bases and 5 bases respectively, with 7 bases between them. CDR3 region: CSVRQYGYTF. The CDR3 coding sequence is TGCAGCGTAAGACAGTATGGCTACACCTTC.

The genes are TRBV29-1 and TRBJ1-1; D possibly corresponds to TRBD1 (5 bases). V was pared by 3 bases and J by 4 bases, with 12 bases between. The length of the CDR3 is 13 residues. Germline V CDR1 and CDR2: SQVTM, ANQGSEA. CDR3 in DNA: TGCAGCGTTGAGCCCAGGGTGGGCACTGAAGCTTTCTTT. Translated, it gives CSVEPRVGTEAFF.

The chain uses TRBV12-3 or TRBV12-4 and TRBJ1-1; D is ambiguous. This CDR3 contains 13 residues. V lost 8 bases and J 0 bases, leaving 10 bases between the germline ends. The CDR3 region is CASGDDVNTEAFF. The CDR3 DNA reads as TGTGCCAGCGGAGACGACGTGAACACTGAAGCTTTCTTT.